This TCR beta chain was found in a study of identical twins. General observations from the study: A lower insertion count was a feature of abundant cord blood beta clonotypes, with no such feature in memory repertoires. Excess low generation probability was seen in twin-shared out-of-frame alpha sequences.

CDR3 size: 12 residues. V was cut by 6 bases and J by 5 bases, with 10 bases left in between. Template switching supplied a universal primer site; unique molecular identifiers were carried on the cDNA. From the 5' RACE reads, TCRdb called clonotypes with MiXCR, one entry per CDR3 protein. Among 500,000 or so distinct CDR3 sequences listed, more than 13% were seen once. A note on this clonotype: As yet, its antigen is unknown.

The same specimen was also included in a second study, on yellow fever vaccine responses in identical twins.

This chain joins TRBV12-3 or TRBV12-4 and TRBJ2-5, with D unclear. The sequence derives from a woman younger than 35 in good health. Material: CD4+ T cells sorted from blood. The CDR3 here is CASSSNAETQYF. For the CDR3, the DNA is TGTGCCAGCAGCTCCAACGCGGAGACCCAGTACTTC.